The 22 T cell receptor beta chains listed next were all sequenced from one sample in a study of CD8 T cells in ankylosing spondylitis. TCRdb used MiXCR to reprocess the 5' RACE reads, holding one entry per CDR3 protein. The data contain about 190,000 distinct CDR3 sequences, roughly 13% of them singletons. The specimen was blood, either unsorted or a sorted T cell fraction (not recorded which). These receptors were obtained from a female donor with ankylosing spondylitis or in good health (not recorded which).

CDR3 loop: CASSSTGAGSPLHF. The CDR3 DNA reads TGTGCCAGCAGTTCGACAGGGGCAGGATCACCCCTCCACTTT. The chain combines TRBV27 with TRBJ1-6, with 8 bases fitting TRBD1. Germline values: CDR1 MNHEY, CDR2 SMNVEV (reference sequence). J gave up 10 bases and V 4 bases, and 6 bases lay outside the gene matches. This CDR3 region has 14 residues.

CDR3 sequence: CASSPLDRGGEGQEFF. CDR3 DNA: TGTGCCAGCTCACCTTTGGACAGGGGAGGGGAGGGCCAAGAGTTCTTC. The rearrangement uses TRBV18 and TRBJ2-1, with 9 bases that match TRBD1. Trimming cost V 3 bases and J 14 bases; bases outside gene matches: 17. From germline, CDR1 is KGHSH and CDR2 LQKENI. The CDR3 runs to 16 residues.

This clonotype was observed at least ten times. The chain links TRBV5-1 to TRBJ1-1; TRBD1 might be the D (6 bases). Germline values: CDR1 SGHRS, CDR2 YFSETQ. The germline V and J ends were trimmed by 0 bases and 6 bases, with 12 bases remaining between them. The CDR3 totals 14 residues. CDR3 nucleotides: TGCGCCAGCAGCTTGGATTGGGGGCCACCTGAAGCTTTCTTT. Amino acid sequence: CASSLDWGPPEAFF.

This clonotype has at least ten counts. This chain connects TRBV5-4 to TRBJ2-3, with TRBD2 identical over 7 bases. The CDR3 length is 12 residues. The V segment lost 2 bases and the J segment 6 bases; nucleotides outside the gene matches: 0. The germline V gene has CDR1 SGHNT and CDR2 YYREEE (reference sequence). CDR3 DNA sequence: TGTGCCAGCAGCTTACTAGCGGATACGCAGTATTTT. Encoded protein: CASSLLADTQYF.

A few counts support this clonotype. The chain couples TRBV29-1 to TRBJ2-1, with TRBD1 matching 7 bases. CDR3 length: 10 residues. V trimming: 3 bases; J trimming: 15 bases; junction bases outside the gene matches: 5. Germline V gives CDR1 SQVTM, CDR2 ANQGSEA. This chain's CDR3 is CSVETGMRFF. CDR3 DNA: TGCAGCGTTGAGACAGGGATGCGGTTCTTC.

The rearrangement uses TRBV9 and TRBJ2-1, with unresolved D. Germline loops: CDR1 SGDLS, CDR2 YYNGEE. V shed 2 bases and J shed 4 bases, with 13 bases lying between them. The CDR3 contains 15 residues. CDR3 bases: TGTGCCAGCAGCGTCGCGGAAGACTCGTACAATGAGCAGTTCTTC. It is translated as CASSVAEDSYNEQFF.

The V call is TRBV18, the J call TRBJ1-2; 8 bases match TRBD1. Germline loops: CDR1 KGHSH, CDR2 LQKENI. V dropped 5 bases and J dropped 5; count of bases not matched to a gene: 10. The CDR3 is 15 amino acids. The CDR3 spells CASSSDRVPLYGYTF. The CDR3 nucleotides read TGTGCCAGCTCATCGGACAGGGTTCCTTTATATGGCTACACCTTC.

This clonotype came up many times. This sequence joins TRBV7-2 and TRBJ2-3; the D is unclear. The CDR3 has 16 amino acids. Trimming removed 4 bases from V and 0 bases from J, with 14 bases in between. Germline-derived CDR1 and CDR2 are SGHTA and FQGNSA. CDR3 protein: CASSSPQSTSTDTQYF. In nucleotides, the CDR3 is TGTGCCAGCAGCTCACCGCAGAGTACTAGCACAGATACGCAGTATTTT.

This clonotype was seen only a few times. The V and J genes are TRBV6-2 or TRBV6-3 and TRBJ2-1; D call uncertain. The V gene's germline CDR1 is MNHEY and CDR2 SVGEGT. V was cut by 7 bases and J by 3 bases, with 13 bases left in between. The CDR3 is 14 amino acids. CDR3 in amino acids: CASMRSLDYNEQFF. CDR3 nucleotide sequence: TGTGCCAGCATGAGGAGCCTAGACTACAATGAGCAGTTCTTC.

In this sample, this clonotype turned up many times. The chain combines TRBV12-3 or TRBV12-4 with TRBJ2-4; D unresolved. The length of the CDR3 is 14 residues. Trimming took off 4 bases at V and 3 bases at J, with 10 bases between the two ends. The CDR3 here is CASSSGSGKNIQYF. Here the CDR3 DNA reads TGTGCCAGCAGTTCCGGCTCGGGCAAAAACATTCAGTACTTC.

This clonotype was recorded many times. The chain couples TRBV12-3 or TRBV12-4 to TRBJ2-2, with TRBD1 identical over 7 bases. Trimming at V came to 5 bases and at J to 3 bases, leaving 3 bases not matched to a gene. This CDR3 is built from 14 residues. CDR3 sequence reads: CASSPGQYTGELFF. The CDR3 coding sequence is TGTGCCAGCAGTCCGGGACAGTACACCGGGGAGCTGTTTTTT.

This clonotype was counted between two and nine times. This chain connects TRBV12-3 or TRBV12-4 to TRBJ2-5; 9 positions agree with TRBD2. The CDR3 extends over 17 amino acids. J was trimmed by 4 bases and V by 3 bases; bases with no gene match: 12. In nucleotides, the CDR3 is TGTGCCAGCAGTTTTCTAGCGGGAAATCTGAGGGGAGAGACCCAGTACTTC. This codes for CASSFLAGNLRGETQYF.

This clonotype was seen only a few times. The chain has TRBV29-1 and TRBJ1-4; 10 positions agree with TRBD1. The CDR3 contains 14 residues. The V segment lost 7 bases and the J segment 2 bases; nucleotides outside the gene matches: 4. From germline, CDR1 is SQVTM and CDR2 ANQGSEA. This chain's CDR3 is CSAGTGVTNEKLFF. CDR3 bases: TGCAGCGCCGGGACAGGGGTTACTAATGAAAAACTGTTTTTT.

This clonotype has a count of ten or more. This chain uses TRBV4-1 with TRBJ1-2; no clear D. The germline gives CDR1 MGHRA, CDR2 YSYEKL. The length of the CDR3 is 13 residues. V gave up 1 base and J gave up 4 bases, with 7 bases separating them. Here the CDR3 reads CASSQAGVYGYTF. CDR3 bases: TGCGCCAGCAGCCAAGCAGGAGTCTATGGCTACACCTTC.

The chain employs TRBV7-2 and TRBJ1-2; 8 nucleotides match TRBD1. The J segment lost 5 bases and the V segment lost 6 bases, leaving 2 bases of the junction unmatched. CDR3 size: 12 residues. Germline V gene data show CDR1 as SGHTA and CDR2 as FQGNSA. CDR3 coding DNA: TGTGCCAGCAGACGGACAGGGTATGGCTACACCTTC. It translates to CASRRTGYGYTF. Looking up the rest from reference TRBV7-2 and TRBJ1-2 gives the full variable domain: GAGVSQSPSNKVTEKGKDVELRCDPISGHTALYWYRQSLGQGLEFLIYFQGNSAPDKSGLPSDRFSAERTGGSVSTLTIQRTQQEDSAVYLCASRRTGYGYTFGSGTRLTVV.

In this sample, this clonotype turned up a few times. The V call is TRBV4-3, the J call TRBJ2-7; D is unclear. CDR1 is LGHNA, CDR2 YSLEER, per germline. V gave up 0 bases and J gave up 2 bases, with 14 bases separating them. The CDR3 is made up of 16 amino acids. The CDR3 DNA follows: TGCGCCAGCAGCCAAGAAGTGAGAGTCAGGCCCTACGAGCAGTACTTC. Translation gives CASSQEVRVRPYEQYF.

This clonotype was seen only a few times. J is TRBJ2-3 and V is TRBV20-1; 10 positions agree with TRBD2. The V gene's germline CDR1 is DFQATT and CDR2 SNEGSKA (reference sequence). This CDR3 region has 15 residues. Unmatched junction bases numbered 3, after V lost 3 bases and J lost 0 bases. The CDR3 DNA is TGCAGTGCTAGGGGGACTAGCGCTAGCACAGATACGCAGTATTTT. Protein sequence: CSARGTSASTDTQYF.

The sample holds a few counts of this clonotype. V is TRBV20-1 and J is TRBJ2-7; 10 bases fit TRBD2. CDR3 size: 13 residues. V lost 6 bases to trimming and J lost 4 bases; unmatched junction nucleotides: 6. CDR1 and CDR2 from the germline V gene are DFQATT and SNEGSKA (reference sequence). CDR3 sequence (DNA): TGCAGTGCGAGGAGGACTAGCGGTTACGAGCAGTACTTC. Its protein product is CSARRTSGYEQYF.

This clonotype was observed a handful of times. V is TRBV27 and J is TRBJ2-7; 11 bases match TRBD2. The CDR3 covers 15 residues. Germline CDR1 is MNHEY and CDR2 is SMNVEV (reference sequence). V gave up 6 bases and J gave up 2 bases; unmatched junction bases: 6. CDR3 in amino acids: CASSLTSGKAYEQYF. The CDR3 nucleotides are TGTGCCAGCAGCCTGACTAGCGGGAAAGCCTACGAGCAGTACTTC.

This clonotype was recorded at least ten times. The chain employs TRBV7-2 and TRBJ2-3; no clear D gene. In germline, CDR1 is SGHTA, CDR2 FQGNSA. V was clipped by 0 bases and J by 5 bases, with 0 bases between them. CDR3 length: 11 amino acids. This chain's CDR3 is CASSLADTQYF. The CDR3 DNA sequence: TGTGCCAGCAGCTTAGCAGATACGCAGTATTTT.

V usage is TRBV7-2 and J usage is TRBJ2-3; tentatively, D is TRBD2 (7 bases). The V and J ends lost 1 base and 4 bases respectively, with 9 bases between them. The CDR3 is 14 residues long. Germline CDR1 is SGHTA and CDR2 is FQGNSA. DNA of the CDR3: TGTGCCAGCAGCTTAGTAGGGGGGGCAGATACGCAGTATTTT. This translates into CASSLVGGADTQYF.

This clonotype was observed many times. CDR3 nucleotide sequence: TGTGCCAGCGACGGGGGCTCGGGGAACACTGAAGCTTTCTTT. Residues: CASDGGSGNTEAFF. The chain carries TRBV4-2 and TRBJ1-1, with D perhaps matching TRBD1 (6 bases). The CDR3 runs to 14 residues. Looked up from germline, CDR1 is LGHNA and CDR2 is YNFKEQ. The germline V and J ends were trimmed by 8 bases and 1 base, with 14 bases remaining between them.